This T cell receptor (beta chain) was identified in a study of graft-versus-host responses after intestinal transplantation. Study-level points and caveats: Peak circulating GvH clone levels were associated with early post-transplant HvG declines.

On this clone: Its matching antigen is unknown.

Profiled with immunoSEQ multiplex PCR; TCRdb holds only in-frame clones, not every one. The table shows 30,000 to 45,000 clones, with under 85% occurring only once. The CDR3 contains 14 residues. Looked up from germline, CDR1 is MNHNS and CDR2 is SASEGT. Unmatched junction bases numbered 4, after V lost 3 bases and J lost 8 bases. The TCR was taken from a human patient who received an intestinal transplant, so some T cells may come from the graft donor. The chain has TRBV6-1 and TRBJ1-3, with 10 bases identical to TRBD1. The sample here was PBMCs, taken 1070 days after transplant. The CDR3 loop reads CASSEGQGMDTIYF. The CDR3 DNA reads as TGTGCCAGCAGTGAGGGACAGGGGATGGACACCATATATTTT.